The present T cell receptor beta chain was sequenced within a study of blood T cell repertoires in COVID-19. About the study: COVID-19 samples collected from the United States, Italy and Spain covered acute and convalescent phases.

Sequencing used immunoSEQ multiplex PCR; TCRdb keeps in-frame clones, though not all of them. Of about 89,000 clones in the sample, approximately 79% are singletons; the top ten hold 13% to 15%. Trimming took 0 bases from V and 0 from J, leaving 7 bases between them. Germline V gene lookup returns CDR1 SGDLS and CDR2 YYNGEE. This CDR3 region has 15 residues. This chain links TRBV9 with TRBJ2-1; no clear D. Sequencing used peripheral blood. The receptor comes from a woman of 80 years or more with acute or convalescent COVID-19. The CDR3 DNA is TGTGCCAGCAGCGTAGACCTAAGCTCCTACAATGAGCAGTTCTTC. Its protein product is CASSVDLSSYNEQFF.